Sequencing of this T cell receptor beta chain was carried out in a study of OX40 agonist ivuxolimab in advanced cancers. Study-wide background: Three patients, one with hepatocellular carcinoma and two with cutaneous melanoma, responded partially.

Using immunoSEQ multiplex PCR, the repertoire was profiled, and TCRdb retains in-frame clones only, with some absent. This table holds around 94,000 clones, around 91% found once. Broader study findings: It was not determined which antigens were specifically recognized by the peripheral T cells that had undergone clonal expansion.

Worth noting for this clone: Its specificity is unknown.

CDR3 size: 14 residues. Trimming took 2 bases from V and 9 from J, leaving 17 bases between them. Germline V lookup: CDR1 SGHTA, CDR2 FQGNSA. J is TRBJ2-7 and V is TRBV7-2, with TRBD2 as a possible D gene (5 bases). The receptor was derived from an adult with an advanced solid tumor such as melanoma, head and neck, liver or kidney cancer. The specimen was CD4+ or CD8+ T cells sorted from blood, collected in a trial of the OX40 agonist ivuxolimab. The CDR3 region has the DNA TGTGCCAGCAGCTTAAACCGGGGTGGAAGCGTGCAGTACTTC. Translation gives CASSLNRGGSVQYF.